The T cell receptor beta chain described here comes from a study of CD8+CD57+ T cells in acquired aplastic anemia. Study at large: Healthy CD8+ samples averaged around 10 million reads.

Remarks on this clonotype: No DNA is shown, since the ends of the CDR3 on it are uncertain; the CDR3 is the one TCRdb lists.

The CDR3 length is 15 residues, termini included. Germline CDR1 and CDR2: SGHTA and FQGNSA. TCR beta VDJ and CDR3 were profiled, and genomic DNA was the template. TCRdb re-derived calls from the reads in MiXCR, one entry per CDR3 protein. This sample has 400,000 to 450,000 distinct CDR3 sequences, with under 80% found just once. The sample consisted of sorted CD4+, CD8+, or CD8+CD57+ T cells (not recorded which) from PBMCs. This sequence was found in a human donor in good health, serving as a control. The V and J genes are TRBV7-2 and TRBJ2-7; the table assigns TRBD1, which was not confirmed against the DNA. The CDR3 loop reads CASSLATYEQYFQYF.